This TCR beta chain was recorded in a study of blood T cell repertoires in COVID-19. Assay: immunoSEQ multiplex PCR; the TCRdb copy retains only in-frame clones and omits some. The table includes around 300,000 clones, about 82% detected once. This clone was counted between two and nine times. The CDR3 has 16 residues. Germline-derived CDR1 and CDR2 are SNHLY and FYNNEI. The V segment lost 5 bases and the J segment 0 bases; nucleotides outside the gene matches: 8. The material sequenced was peripheral blood. The V call is TRBV2, the J call TRBJ2-3; 7 nucleotides agree with TRBD2. The TCR comes from a human donor in a cohort sampled during active COVID-19. The CDR3 DNA sequence: TGTGCCAGCAGTTTTAAGCGGGGAAGAAGCACAGATACGCAGTATTTT. Protein product: CASSFKRGRSTDTQYF. The complete variable domain, with remaining parts taken from reference TRBV2 and TRBJ2-3, reads EPEVTQTPSHQVTQMGQEVILRCVPISNHLYFYWYRQILGQKVEFLVSFYNNEISEKSEIFDDQFSVERPDGSNFTLKIRSTKLEDSAMYFCASSFKRGRSTDTQYFGPGTRLTVL.